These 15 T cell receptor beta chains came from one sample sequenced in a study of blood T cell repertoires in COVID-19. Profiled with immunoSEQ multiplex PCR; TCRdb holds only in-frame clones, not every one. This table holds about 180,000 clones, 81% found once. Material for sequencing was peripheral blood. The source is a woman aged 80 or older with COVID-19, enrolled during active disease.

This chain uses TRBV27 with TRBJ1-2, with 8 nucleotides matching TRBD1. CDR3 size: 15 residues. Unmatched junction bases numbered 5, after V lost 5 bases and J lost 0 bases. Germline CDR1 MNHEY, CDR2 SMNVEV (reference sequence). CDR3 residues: CASSRTGFANYGYTF. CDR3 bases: TGTGCCAGCAGTAGGACAGGGTTCGCTAACTATGGCTACACCTTC.

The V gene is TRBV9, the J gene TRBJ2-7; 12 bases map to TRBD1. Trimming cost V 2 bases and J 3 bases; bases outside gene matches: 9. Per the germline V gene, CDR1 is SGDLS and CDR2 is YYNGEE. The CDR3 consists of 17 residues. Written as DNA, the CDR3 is TGTGCCAGCAGCGTTTCCCGGGACAGGGGGCCTCGCTACGAGCAGTACTTC. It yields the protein CASSVSRDRGPRYEQYF.

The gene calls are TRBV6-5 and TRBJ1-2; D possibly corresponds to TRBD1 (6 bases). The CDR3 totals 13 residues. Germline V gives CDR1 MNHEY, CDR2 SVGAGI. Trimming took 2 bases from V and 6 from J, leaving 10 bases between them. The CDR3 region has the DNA TGTGCCAGCAGTTACGGACAGCGAAATGGCTACACCTTC. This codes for CASSYGQRNGYTF.

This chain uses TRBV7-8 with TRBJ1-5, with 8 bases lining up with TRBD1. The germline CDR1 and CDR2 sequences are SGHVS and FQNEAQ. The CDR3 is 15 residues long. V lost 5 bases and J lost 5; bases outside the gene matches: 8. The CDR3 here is CASSSHRGVDQPQHF. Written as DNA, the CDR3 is TGTGCCAGCAGCAGCCACAGGGGGGTTGATCAGCCCCAGCATTTT.

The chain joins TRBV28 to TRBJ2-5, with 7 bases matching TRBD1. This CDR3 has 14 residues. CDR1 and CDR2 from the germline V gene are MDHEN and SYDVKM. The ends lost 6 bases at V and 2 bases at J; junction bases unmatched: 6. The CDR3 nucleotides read TGTGCCAGCAGCCCAGGGGGAGTTCAAGAGACCCAGTACTTC. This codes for CASSPGGVQETQYF.

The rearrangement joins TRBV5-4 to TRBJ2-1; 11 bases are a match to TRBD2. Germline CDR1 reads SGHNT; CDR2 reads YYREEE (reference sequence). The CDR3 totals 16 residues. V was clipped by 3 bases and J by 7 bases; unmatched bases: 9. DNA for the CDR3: TGTGCCAGCAGCTCTAGCGGGGGGCTTTTGGGGAATGAGCAGTTCTTC. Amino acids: CASSSSGGLLGNEQFF.

The CDR3 bases are TGTGCCAGCAGCTTCGGGGAACAAGAGACCCAGTACTTC. Residues: CASSFGEQETQYF. V and J are TRBV7-8 and TRBJ2-5, with D perhaps matching TRBD2 (5 bases). Between the trimmed V and J ends, which lost 3 bases and 2 bases, there was a span of 7 bases. This CDR3 region has 13 residues. The germline gives CDR1 SGHVS, CDR2 FQNEAQ.

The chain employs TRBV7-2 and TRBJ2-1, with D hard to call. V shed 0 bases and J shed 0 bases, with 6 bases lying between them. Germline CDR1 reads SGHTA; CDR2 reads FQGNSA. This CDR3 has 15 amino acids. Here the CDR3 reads CASSLAPSSYNEQFF. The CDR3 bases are TGTGCCAGCAGCTTAGCCCCTAGCTCCTACAATGAGCAGTTCTTC. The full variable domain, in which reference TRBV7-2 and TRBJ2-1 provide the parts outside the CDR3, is GAGVSQSPSNKVTEKGKDVELRCDPISGHTALYWYRQSLGQGLEFLIYFQGNSAPDKSGLPSDRFSAERTGGSVSTLTIQRTQQEDSAVYLCASSLAPSSYNEQFFGPGTRLTVL.

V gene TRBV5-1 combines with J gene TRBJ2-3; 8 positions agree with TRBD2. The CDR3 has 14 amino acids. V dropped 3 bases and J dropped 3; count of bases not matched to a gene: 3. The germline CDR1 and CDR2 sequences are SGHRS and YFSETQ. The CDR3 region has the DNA TGCGCCAGCAGCTCCACTAGCGGAACAGATACGCAGTATTTT. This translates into CASSSTSGTDTQYF.

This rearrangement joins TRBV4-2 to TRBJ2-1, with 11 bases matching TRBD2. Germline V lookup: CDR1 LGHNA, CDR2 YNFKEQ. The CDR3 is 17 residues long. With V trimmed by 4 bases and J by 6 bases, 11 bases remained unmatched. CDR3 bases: TGTGCCAGCAGCCCGAAGATAACTAGCGGGAGAGCCAATGAGCAGTTCTTC. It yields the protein CASSPKITSGRANEQFF.

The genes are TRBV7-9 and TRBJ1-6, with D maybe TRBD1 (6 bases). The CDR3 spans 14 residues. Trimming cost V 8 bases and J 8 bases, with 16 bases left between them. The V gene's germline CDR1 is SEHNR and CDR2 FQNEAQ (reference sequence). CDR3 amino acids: CASELGRGDSPLHF. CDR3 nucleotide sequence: TGTGCCAGCGAGCTGGGCAGGGGCGATTCACCCCTCCACTTT.

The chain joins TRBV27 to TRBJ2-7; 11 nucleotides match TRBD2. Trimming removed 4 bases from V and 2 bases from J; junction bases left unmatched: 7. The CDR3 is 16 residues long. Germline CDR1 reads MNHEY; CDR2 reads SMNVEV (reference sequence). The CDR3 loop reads CASSSLTSGSTYEQYF. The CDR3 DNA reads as TGTGCCAGCAGTTCCCTCACTAGCGGGAGCACCTACGAGCAGTACTTC.

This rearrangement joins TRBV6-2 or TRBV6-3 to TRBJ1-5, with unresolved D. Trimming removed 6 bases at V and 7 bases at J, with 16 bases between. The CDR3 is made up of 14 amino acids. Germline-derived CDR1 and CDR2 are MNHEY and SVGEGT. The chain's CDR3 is CASSPVDWRQPQHF. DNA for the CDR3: TGTGCCAGCAGCCCGGTGGACTGGAGGCAGCCCCAGCATTTT.

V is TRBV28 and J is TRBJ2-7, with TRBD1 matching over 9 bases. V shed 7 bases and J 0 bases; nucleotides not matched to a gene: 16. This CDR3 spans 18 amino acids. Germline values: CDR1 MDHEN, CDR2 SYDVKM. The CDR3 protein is CASMGIPGQGWSSYEQYF. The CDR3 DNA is TGTGCCAGCATGGGAATCCCGGGACAGGGATGGAGCTCCTACGAGCAGTACTTC. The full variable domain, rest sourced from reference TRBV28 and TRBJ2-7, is DVKVTQSSRYLVKRTGEKVFLECVQDMDHENMFWYRQDPGLGLRLIYFSYDVKMKEKGDIPEGYSVSREKKERFSLILESASTNQTSMYLCASMGIPGQGWSSYEQYFGPGTRLTVT.

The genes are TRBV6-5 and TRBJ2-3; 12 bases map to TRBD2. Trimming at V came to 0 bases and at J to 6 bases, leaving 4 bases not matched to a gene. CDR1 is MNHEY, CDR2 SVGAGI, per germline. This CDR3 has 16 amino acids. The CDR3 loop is CASSYSPSGGADTQYF. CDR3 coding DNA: TGTGCCAGCAGTTACTCCCCTAGCGGGGGGGCGGATACGCAGTATTTT.